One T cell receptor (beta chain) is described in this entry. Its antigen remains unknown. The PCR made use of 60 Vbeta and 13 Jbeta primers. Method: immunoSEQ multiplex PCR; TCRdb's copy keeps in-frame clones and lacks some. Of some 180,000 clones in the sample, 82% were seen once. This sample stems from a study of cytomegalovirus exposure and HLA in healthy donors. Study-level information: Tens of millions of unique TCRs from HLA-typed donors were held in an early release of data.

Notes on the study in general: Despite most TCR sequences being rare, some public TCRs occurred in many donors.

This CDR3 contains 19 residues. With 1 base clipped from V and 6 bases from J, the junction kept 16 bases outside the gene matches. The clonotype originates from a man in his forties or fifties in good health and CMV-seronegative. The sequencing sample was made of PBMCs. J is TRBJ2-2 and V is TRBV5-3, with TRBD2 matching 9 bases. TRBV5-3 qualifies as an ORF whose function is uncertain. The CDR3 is CARSLLGQRGVREAGELFF. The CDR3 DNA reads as TGTGCCAGAAGCTTGTTAGGCCAGCGGGGGGTCCGGGAAGCCGGGGAGCTGTTTTTT.